The entry below gives a single T cell receptor (beta chain) sequence along with its context. These data come from a study of OX40 agonist ivuxolimab in advanced cancers. Study information: The treatment was a fully human IgG2 OX40 agonist, ivuxolimab. At 82.7% male, the cohort had a mean age of 60 years, ranging from roughly 23 to 80. Two cutaneous melanoma patients and one hepatocellular carcinoma patient, three in all, had partial responses.

The CDR3 loop spans 14 amino acids. Per the germline V gene, CDR1 is LGHNA and CDR2 is YNFKEQ. V lost 1 base, J lost 9 bases, and 13 bases lay in between. Only in-frame clones appear in the TCRdb table, and some are missing; sequencing was by immunoSEQ multiplex PCR. The sample contains roughly 20,000 clones, just under 75% of which appear only once. This chain joins TRBV4-2 and TRBJ2-1, with D possibly being TRBD2 (6 bases). The receptor's source is an adult with an advanced solid tumor such as melanoma, head and neck, liver or kidney cancer. Here the sequenced sample was CD4+ or CD8+ T cells sorted from blood, taken in a trial of the OX40 agonist ivuxolimab. The CDR3 sequence is CASSQGLGASEQFF. In DNA form, the CDR3 reads TGTGCCAGCAGCCAAGGACTAGGAGCAAGTGAGCAGTTCTTC.